This entry is about one T cell receptor beta chain. The patients all showed relapse after autologous stem cell transplantation, while their brentuximab vedotin exposure varied. The sample belongs to a study of PD-1 blockade in classical Hodgkin lymphoma. The V end lost 3 bases, the J end lost 9 bases, and 21 bases lay between the germline ends. The CDR3 covers 15 residues. Germline values: CDR1 GTSNPN, CDR2 SVGIG (reference sequence). TCRdb keeps only in-frame clones here, not all; method: immunoSEQ multiplex PCR. Of over 70,000 clones in the sample, around 90% were seen once. The chain has TRBV30 and TRBJ1-3; D might be TRBD1 (5 bases). Source: peripheral blood mononuclear cells (PBMCs), taken at baseline. This clonotype was obtained from a human donor with classical Hodgkin lymphoma. The CDR3 nucleotides read TGTGCCTGGAGCAGCTCACAGGAGACCCGGTTCACCATATATTTT. Its translation: CAWSSSQETRFTIYF.